This TCR beta chain is drawn from a study of blood T cell repertoires in COVID-19. The sample holds a few counts of this clone. TCRdb's table, derived via immunoSEQ multiplex PCR, lists solely in-frame clones and lacks some. The top ten clones hold approximately 0.96% of a sample with 380,000 or so clones, approximately 87% of them seen once. The CDR3 runs 15 residues. Germline V lookup: CDR1 LNHNV, CDR2 YYDKDF (reference sequence). The ends lost 3 bases at V and 1 base at J; junction bases unmatched: 2. The chain recombines TRBV15 with TRBJ1-5; 8 bases are a match to TRBD1. The origin of this receptor is a woman aged 30 to 39 with acute COVID-19. The sample comprised PBMCs or T cells enriched from blood (not recorded which). The DNA for the CDR3 is TGTGCCACCAGCAGTGACAGGGGAAGCAATCAGCCCCAGCATTTT. Encoded protein: CATSSDRGSNQPQHF.